This entry lists 8 T cell receptor beta chains sequenced from one sample in a study of early T cells in non-severe SARS-CoV-2 infection. TCRdb passed the 5' RACE reads through MiXCR, listing each CDR3 protein once. The repertoire holds about 33,000 distinct CDR3 sequences, with about 4.7% as singletons. Sequencing was done on a sample of whole blood. The receptors shown here come from an adult who was a healthcare worker with PCR-confirmed SARS-CoV-2 infection or an uninfected control (not recorded which).

This clonotype was recorded at least ten times. The chain links TRBV4-2 to TRBJ2-1, with D perhaps TRBD1 (5 bases). CDR3 length: 14 amino acids. Deletions cut 0 bases from V and 8 bases from J, with 11 bases between. Looked up from germline, CDR1 is LGHNA and CDR2 is YNFKEQ. The CDR3 region is CASSQDIGVDEQFF. In nucleotides, the CDR3 is TGTGCCAGCAGCCAAGATATAGGGGTCGATGAGCAGTTCTTC.

This clonotype was detected only a few times. This chain uses TRBV7-9 with TRBJ1-1, with D unresolved. The CDR3 is made up of 13 amino acids. Germline-derived CDR1 and CDR2 are SEHNR and FQNEAQ (reference sequence). Deletions cut 6 bases from V and 2 bases from J, with 10 bases between. The CDR3 spells CASSPASNTEAFF. The CDR3 nucleotides read TGTGCCAGCAGTCCGGCCTCAAACACTGAAGCTTTCTTT.

This clonotype has a count of ten or more. The J gene is TRBJ2-6, the V gene TRBV5-1; 7 nucleotides match TRBD1. CDR1 is SGHRS and CDR2 is YFSETQ in the germline V gene. Unmatched junction bases numbered 13, after V lost 7 bases and J lost 0 bases. The CDR3 covers 18 residues. The CDR3 coding sequence is TGCGCCAGCTACGACCCGGACAGGAGGCACTCTGGGGCCAACGTCCTGACTTTC. Protein product: CASYDPDRRHSGANVLTF.

This clonotype was recorded at least ten times. The V and J genes are TRBV28 and TRBJ2-2; tentatively, D is TRBD2 (5 bases). The V end lost 6 bases, the J end lost 0 bases, and 14 bases lay between the germline ends. Germline CDR1 is MDHEN and CDR2 is SYDVKM. CDR3 length: 16 amino acids. The CDR3 nucleotides read TGTGCCAGCAGAATATCGGACGGGGCGAACACCGGGGAGCTGTTTTTT. Its translation is CASRISDGANTGELFF.

This clonotype was recorded many times. This chain connects TRBV6-6 to TRBJ1-5; 7 positions agree with TRBD1. After removal of 6 bases from V and 5 bases from J, the junction contained 10 bases not matched to a gene. This CDR3 region has 15 residues. The germline V gene encodes CDR1 MNHNY and CDR2 SVGAGI (reference sequence). CDR3 nucleotide sequence: TGTGCCAGCAGAACCACAGGGGCTTCCTATCAGCCCCAGCATTTT. Its translation is CASRTTGASYQPQHF.

There are many counts of this clonotype. The chain carries TRBV9 and TRBJ2-2, with TRBD1 matching 9 bases. The trim removed 4 bases at V and 7 bases at J, leaving 11 bases unmatched. CDR1 is SGDLS, CDR2 YYNGEE, per germline. CDR3 size: 16 residues. The CDR3 loop reads CASSPTGGYFDGELFF. The CDR3 DNA is TGTGCCAGCAGCCCCACAGGGGGCTATTTTGACGGGGAGCTGTTTTTT. Drawing the rest from reference TRBV9 and TRBJ2-2, the complete variable domain is DSGVTQTPKHLITATGQRVTLRCSPRSGDLSVYWYQQSLDQGLQFLIQYYNGEERAKGNILERFSAQQFPDLHSELNLSSLELGDSALYFCASSPTGGYFDGELFFGEGSRLTVL.

This chain uses TRBV11-2 with TRBJ1-3, with TRBD1 as a possible D gene (6 bases). The V gene lost 5 bases and the J gene lost 0 bases, with 11 bases spanning the gap. Germline V gene sequence: CDR1 SGHAT, CDR2 FQNNGV. This CDR3 region has 15 residues. The CDR3 DNA sequence: TGTGCCAGCAGCCCGGACAGTATCTCTGGAAACACCATATATTTT. Amino acids: CASSPDSISGNTIYF.

This clonotype was counted many times. The gene calls are TRBV20-1 and TRBJ1-1; perhaps TRBD1 as D (5 bases). CDR1 is DFQATT and CDR2 is SNEGSKA in the germline V gene (reference sequence). The ends were cut back, 6 bases at V and 3 bases at J, with 11 bases in the middle. The CDR3 totals 12 residues. This CDR3 is CSARKGDTEAFF. The CDR3 DNA is TGCAGTGCGAGAAAAGGGGACACTGAAGCTTTCTTT.